This record looks at one T cell receptor (beta chain) sequence and its context. Antigen specificity is unknown. The sample originates from a study of cytomegalovirus exposure and HLA in healthy donors. On the study more broadly: Approximately 81% of 300 to 450 genotyped donors fell in the Caucasian-associated ancestry cluster. Broader study findings: Around 160 TCR beta chains were listed as cytomegalovirus-associated. A later analysis linked a missense variant in DCLRE1C to the trimming of TCR beta V and J genes.

Germline CDR1 is LNHDA and CDR2 is SQIVND (reference sequence). This CDR3 has 17 amino acids. V lost 5 bases to trimming and J lost 1 base; unmatched junction nucleotides: 11. PCR amplification relied on 60 Vbeta primers (plus 13 Jbeta primers). Method: immunoSEQ multiplex PCR; TCRdb's copy keeps in-frame clones and lacks some. This sample has 150,000 to 200,000 clones, with 80% found just once. This receptor was obtained from a man in his forties or fifties in good health and CMV-seronegative. The J gene is TRBJ1-1, the V gene TRBV19; 9 bases agree with TRBD1. Source material: PBMCs. The CDR3 sequence is CASSGPGQGVPNTEAFF. The DNA of the CDR3 is TGTGCCAGTAGTGGGCCGGGACAGGGCGTACCGAACACTGAAGCTTTCTTT.